This TCR beta chain appears in the sequencing data of a study of a mutant IDH1 vaccine in newly diagnosed glioma. Study at large: Treated patients showed a male proportion of roughly 62%, a female proportion of roughly 38%, and a mean age of approximately 40 years. Most had both radiotherapy and temozolomide beforehand; others had only one.

Germline V gene lookup returns CDR1 SGHKS and CDR2 YYEKEE (reference sequence). The CDR3 length is 14 residues. V lost 0 bases, J lost 4 bases, and 2 bases stayed unmatched. Remarks on this clone: Its antigen remains unknown.

Study-level findings and limits: In approximately 93% of patients, immune responses induced by the vaccine occurred.

The time point here: baseline, week 1 (first vaccination visit). Treatment noted: pre-vaccination baseline after standard-of-care therapy. The donors had new WHO grade 3 or 4 astrocytomas; these were IDH1-mutant and ATRX-lost. Clones were sequenced by immunoSEQ multiplex PCR, and TCRdb holds only the in-frame ones, with some missing. The sample lists 85,000 to 100,000 clones; roughly 77% were seen once. The clonotype was recovered from a man aged 35 to 55 with glioma. The sequencing here drew on PBMCs, taken from a glioma patient treated with radiotherapy, temozolomide or both. The V and J genes are TRBV5-5 and TRBJ2-5; 8 bases align to TRBD2. This CDR3 reads CASSLAGGTETQYF. DNA for the CDR3: TGTGCCAGCAGCTTGGCGGGAGGGACAGAGACCCAGTACTTC.